This T cell receptor beta chain was sequenced during a study of CXCR3-negative and CXCR3-positive naive CD8 T cells. About the research overall: For each library, about 1.5 +/- 0.3 million TRB reads were obtained, about 135 million in total. Overall study results and limits: The TRB CDR3s that CXCR3-positive naive cells carried were more hydrophobic than those of CXCR3-negative naive cells.

About this clonotype itself: Its matching antigen is unknown.

Germline V gene data show CDR1 as SQVTM and CDR2 as ANQGSEA. This CDR3 comprises 14 residues. 5' RACE that incorporated UMI labels was used to prepare the TRB cDNA libraries. TCRdb re-analyzed the 5' RACE reads; it lists each CDR3 protein once, without DNA. The sample includes tens of thousands of distinct CDR3 sequences. This clonotype originated in a human donor in good health. Some clones in this sample may be carry-over from other donors' samples. The material sequenced was naive CXCR3+ CD8+ T cells from blood. Subset here: CD45RO-CCR7+CD27+CD95- naive CD8+ T cells expressing CXCR3 (TNR3+). The chain uses TRBV29-1 and TRBJ2-2; the TCRdb call, TRBD1, lacks DNA for checking. CDR3 sequence: CSALGDRYTGELFF.